The rows below give T cell receptor beta chains drawn from one sample of a study of blood T cell repertoires in COVID-19. The method was immunoSEQ multiplex PCR; TCRdb's version includes in-frame clones alone and lacks a portion of them. This sample has fewer than 100,000 clones; 70% to 90% occur once, and the top ten carry around 7%. The sequenced sample consisted of peripheral blood. These receptors originate from a human donor with acute or convalescent COVID-19. The donor label of this sample is uncertain. The CDR3 runs from the conserved cysteine through the conserved F or W.

v_call cdr3_aa
TRBV3-1/TRBV3-2 CASSVRGAYEQYF
TRBV5-1 CASSPDRAYEQYF
TRBV7-6 CASSATREGETQYF
TRBV30 CAWTTGYRGNQPQHF
TRBV19 CASSSVGQIEAFF
TRBV29-1 CRGGGVYGYTF
TRBV5-6 CASSVGQGGSTDTQYF
TRBV5-4 CASSSGGTSGYEQYF
TRBV6-2/TRBV6-3 CASSSRLQGRGGRTEAFF
TRBV11-2 CASSPSSATNEKLFF
TRBV5-6 CASSILTSAVYNEQFF
TRBV10-3 CAISVSTGGSYEQYF
TRBV28 CASSRGGDNYGYTF
TRBV4-1 CASSRDRGSAYEQYF
TRBV4-2 CASSTRPGVDTEAFF
TRBV29-1 CSAGQGGETQYF
TRBV7-3 CASSLRGGSTDTQYF
TRBV9 CASSVGEGSNEKLFF
TRBV2 CASSEAWTGYGYTF
TRBV28 CASSLFQGAGADTQYF
TRBV27 CASSLVFRGTYEQYF
TRBV6-1 CASSVAGGRKDTQYF
TRBV5-8 CASSLEGTGGEKLFF
TRBV4-2 CASSHPVEGTGSYEQYF
TRBV14 CASSQAGTGITEAFF
TRBV28 CASTLSGPTEAFF
TRBV4-2 CASSQLTTGYNSPLHF
TRBV7-6 CASSPRTGGAYEQYF
TRBV28 CASSLLAGDTYEQYF
TRBV28 CASSFPQGFREKLFF
TRBV19 CASRLRSTDTQYF
TRBV9 CASSARLAGGTDTQYF
TRBV5-5 CASSSTGTDTQYF
TRBV18 CASSPPIGGMISGNTIYF
TRBV19 CASSIGRGTFDEQYF
TRBV28 CASSPDRRGAFF
TRBV6-6 CASSLRWGDETQYF
TRBV6-5 CASSYYWAGGQGYTF
TRBV27 CASSLGLSYEQYF
TRBV25-1 CASSGLRGYTEAFF
TRBV9 CASSSGGPETQYF
TRBV11-2 CASSSDTNYGYTF
TRBV7-2 CASSPQAGRETQYF
TRBV5-1 CASSLAGGEYSTDTQYF
TRBV2 CASAEEDRVYSPLHF
TRBV7-2 CASSQSGQGSASQHF
TRBV30 CAWNPGSYEQYF
TRBV5-1 CASSPSLAKNIQYF
TRBV19 CASSIGTGLYEQYF
TRBV7-9 CASSLADSGFTDTQYF
TRBV5-5 CASSLAPGGAYNEQFF
TRBV4-1 CASRIRGGTGADTQYF
TRBV14 CASSQQTGGYEQFF